A single TCR beta chain is shown here with its context. Its antigen is currently not known. There are no base qualities to consult, and no much larger clone falls within one base. The trial excluded patients who had a history of autoimmune disease or were on systemic immunosuppression. Peripheral blood for TCR sequencing was collected from all dose cohorts at baseline, on cycle 4 day 1, and on cycle 7 day 1. Samples came from an open-label, multicenter, first-in-human phase I dose-escalation trial of ivuxolimab. Adults with locally advanced or metastatic head and neck squamous cell, hepatocellular, melanoma or renal cell carcinoma were enrolled in the trial. Before TCR sequencing, CD4+ and CD8+ T cells were separately sorted from peripheral blood. This record comes from a study of OX40 agonist ivuxolimab in advanced cancers. About the investigation overall: The costimulatory receptor OX40 (CD134) was targeted by ivuxolimab, a fully human IgG2 agonistic monoclonal antibody. Of the approximately 50 dose-escalation patients, hepatocellular carcinoma was present in about 20, melanoma in around 15, renal cell carcinoma in 9 and head and neck cancer in 9. Intravenous ivuxolimab was administered to patients every 2 weeks at six dose levels: 0.01, 0.1, 0.3, 1.5, 3 and 10 mg/kg. Patients were allowed to have had prior anti-PD-1, anti-PD-L1 or anti-CTLA-4 therapy, and approximately 40% of the dose-escalation patients had previously received checkpoint inhibitors. Peripheral TCRbeta sequencing was intended to test whether TCR sequence diversity was altered and clonal T-cell expansion was caused by ivuxolimab. The paper describes the monotherapy dose-escalation part (N ≈ 52 patients) of the phase I trial of ivuxolimab. The dose-escalation cohort was roughly 83% male with a mean age of about 58 years, ranging from roughly 23 to 90. Three dose-escalation patients achieved partial responses, one with hepatocellular carcinoma and two with cutaneous melanoma. Results and caveats for the whole study, not just this receptor: The antigen specificity of the clonally expanded peripheral T cells was not determined. Low levels of normalized T-cell clonal expansion were also seen in some patients who did not respond. In partial responders in the 0.1-3.0 mg/kg groups, normalized peripheral clonal expansion was found to be among the lowest, especially among CD8+ T cells. At doses of 0.1 to 3.0 mg/kg, clonal expansion of both CD4+ and CD8+ T cells in blood was seen between baseline and week 6. After ivuxolimab, CD8+ T cells had more expanded clones than CD4+ T cells on average.

To sequence the TCRbeta CDR3 region, genomic DNA was isolated from the sorted cells. The immunoSEQ Assay was used to sequence the TCRbeta CDR3 regions. The table was pulled from immuneACCESS by TCRdb, which kept in-frame rearrangements only. Such tables lose some clones; where checked, under half of the loss comes from unresolved V genes, and the rest has no known cause. The sample contains around 19,000 clones, roughly 78% of them found a single time. The ten top clones hold about a fifth of the sample. The origin of this receptor is an adult with an advanced solid tumor such as melanoma, head and neck, liver or kidney cancer. The material sequenced was CD4+ or CD8+ T cells sorted from blood, taken in a trial of the OX40 agonist ivuxolimab.

CDR3 reads: CSVDPTGNYGYTF. The nucleotide sequence is TGCAGCGTTGACCCGACAGGGAACTATGGCTACACCTTC. This sequence uses TRBV29-1 and TRBJ1-2; TRBD1 fits 7 bases in the junction. Trimming leaves V shorter by 3 bases and J shorter by 2 bases, with the junction holding 3 bases beyond the gene matches. The germline V gene gives CDR1 as SQVTM and CDR2 as ANQGSEA. The CDR3 holds 13 amino acids from the cysteine to the phenylalanine. Only the CDR3 DNA stays, 39 bases, in frame from base 1.